Below are 2 T cell receptor beta chains sequenced from a single sample in a study. Tregs were sorted as CD4+CD25+CD127-/low cells. TCRdb analysed the 5' RACE reads with MiXCR anew, one entry per CDR3 protein. Among tens of thousands of distinct CDR3 sequences listed, approximately 22% were seen once. Sequenced sample: Tregs sorted from blood. The source of these receptors is a female donor with breast cancer.

The chain uses TRBV4-1 and TRBJ1-1, with D perhaps matching TRBD1 (5 bases). CDR1 and CDR2 from the germline V gene are MGHRA and YSYEKL. The CDR3 is 17 residues long. Trimming left V 3 bases short and J 0 bases short, with 17 bases between. CDR3 in DNA: TGCGCCAGCAGCCAGGCGGGAGAGGGGTATATGAACACTGAAGCTTTCTTT. This gives the protein CASSQAGEGYMNTEAFF.

Concerning this clonotype itself: Its ends do not fully match the called genes, so a read error is possible. The CDR3 region is CASSPPASGASVLTF. The CDR3 DNA is TGTGCCAGCAGCCCACCCGCGTCTGGGGCCAGCGTCCTGACTTTC. The gene calls are TRBV7-9 and TRBJ2-6, with a possible D match to TRBD1 (5 bases). Germline V gene data show CDR1 as SEHNR and CDR2 as FQNEAQ (reference sequence). The CDR3 covers 15 residues.